Reported below is one T cell receptor (beta chain). Its target is unknown. The sample belongs to a study of T cell repertoires in cytomegalovirus infection. The CDR3 loop spans 17 amino acids. Germline V gene lookup returns CDR1 MGHRA and CDR2 YSYEKL. V lost 0 bases, J lost 5 bases, and 11 bases stayed unmatched. TCRdb fed the reads into MiXCR, producing one record per CDR3 protein. Here the sample spans around 900,000 distinct CDR3 sequences, 30% to 40% being singletons. The chain carries TRBV4-1 and TRBJ1-2; 8 nucleotides match TRBD1. Here the sequenced sample was cultured CD8+ T cells from PBMCs, taken from culture after CMV antigen stimulation. This sequence originates from a human donor in good health (CMV status not recorded). Some clones in this sample may be carry-over from other donors' samples. CDR3 DNA sequence: TGCGCCAGCAGCCAAGAGGCCCGGACAGGGAAAGATTATGGCTACACCTTC. Translation: CASSQEARTGKDYGYTF.